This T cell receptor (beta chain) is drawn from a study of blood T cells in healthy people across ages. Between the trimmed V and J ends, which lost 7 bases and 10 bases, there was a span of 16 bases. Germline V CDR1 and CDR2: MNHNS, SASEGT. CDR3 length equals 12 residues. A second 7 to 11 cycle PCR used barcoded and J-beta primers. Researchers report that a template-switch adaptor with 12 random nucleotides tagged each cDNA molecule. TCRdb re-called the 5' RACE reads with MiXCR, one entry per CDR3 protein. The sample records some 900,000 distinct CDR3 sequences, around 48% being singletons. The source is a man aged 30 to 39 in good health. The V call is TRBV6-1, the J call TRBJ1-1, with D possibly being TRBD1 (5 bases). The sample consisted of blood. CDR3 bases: TGTGCCAGCATGGGACCGACCCTTCGAGCTTTCTTT. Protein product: CASMGPTLRAFF.